This T cell receptor beta chain comes out of a study of blood T cell repertoires in COVID-19. Study background: The study drew acute and convalescent COVID-19 samples from the United States, Italy and Spain. T cells, B-cell-depleted T cells, or PBMCs supplied cDNA or gDNA.

Germline values: CDR1 GTSNPN, CDR2 SVGIG (reference sequence). The CDR3 totals 15 residues. The junction had 3 bases not matched to a gene; V was cut back by 3 bases and J by 2 bases. Source study methods: Amplification with reference gene primers provided the estimates of nucleated cell counts. Profiled with immunoSEQ multiplex PCR; TCRdb holds only in-frame clones, not every one. V and J calls plus clone size are reproduced from that table; the DNA served to infer D and trimming. The sample has roughly 100,000 clones, approximately 86% seen once; the top ten hold approximately 3.5%. This receptor was obtained from a human donor in a cohort sampled during active COVID-19. Sample: peripheral blood. The chain carries TRBV30 and TRBJ1-4; 10 nucleotides align to TRBD1. Here the CDR3 reads CAWRTGQGTNEKLFF. CDR3 DNA: TGTGCCTGGAGGACGGGACAGGGGACTAATGAAAAACTGTTTTTT.